One sample yielded the 8 T cell receptor beta chains listed below, sequenced in a study of T cell repertoires in cytomegalovirus infection. TCRdb re-analysed the reads in MiXCR, keeping a single row per CDR3 protein. The sample records fewer than 1,000,000 distinct CDR3 sequences, around a third being singletons. Their recognized antigens are unknown. The source was cultured CD8+ T cells from PBMCs, collected from culture after CMV antigen stimulation. The receptors derive from a human donor in good health (CMV status not recorded). Some clones in this sample may be carry-over from other donors' samples.

This clonotype was seen once. The chain joins TRBV6-6 to TRBJ2-3; 10 bases line up with TRBD2. The J segment lost 6 bases and the V segment lost 2 bases, leaving 5 bases of the junction unmatched. The CDR3 loop spans 15 amino acids. Germline CDR1 is MNHNY and CDR2 is SVGAGI (reference sequence). The CDR3 here is CASSYTSGDFDTQYF. For the CDR3, the DNA is TGTGCCAGCAGTTACACTAGCGGGGATTTCGATACGCAGTATTTT.

CDR3 nucleotides: TGCGCCAGCAGCCAAGCCGGGACAGGGGCGGCTGGCTACACCTTC. It yields the protein CASSQAGTGAAGYTF. The J gene is TRBJ1-2, the V gene TRBV4-1, with TRBD1 matching over 10 bases. The CDR3 is 15 residues long. Germline values: CDR1 MGHRA, CDR2 YSYEKL. V shed 1 base, J shed 7 bases, and the junction held 6 bases outside the gene matches.

This chain joins TRBV5-6 and TRBJ2-7; no reliable D call. The V and J ends lost 2 bases and 0 bases respectively, with 6 bases between them. CDR1 is SGHDT, CDR2 YYEEEE, per germline. CDR3 length: 13 amino acids. The DNA for the CDR3 is TGTGCCAGCAGCTTTCCAGCCTCCTACGAGCAGTACTTC. Its translation is CASSFPASYEQYF.

V gene TRBV12-3 or TRBV12-4 combines with J gene TRBJ2-5, with D unclear. Deletions cut 6 bases from V and 5 bases from J, with 13 bases between. The CDR3 has 13 amino acids. The CDR3 DNA is TGTGCCAGCAGCGAGACGGCGCGGGAGACCCAGTACTTC. This encodes CASSETARETQYF.

The chain is built from TRBV7-8 and TRBJ1-2; the D gene is possibly TRBD1 (5 bases). The CDR3 sequence is 13 residues long. Germline-derived CDR1 and CDR2 are SGHVS and FQNEAQ. Trimming cost V 5 bases and J 7 bases, with 14 bases left between them. Here the CDR3 reads CASSESGGSGYTF. CDR3 in DNA: TGTGCCAGCAGCGAATCGGGGGGGAGTGGCTACACCTTC.

This clonotype was counted only a few times. The chain combines TRBV7-6 with TRBJ2-3; D possibly matches TRBD1 or TRBD2 (5 bases each). The CDR3 length is 15 residues. V lost 5 bases and J 4 bases, leaving 16 bases between the germline ends. Germline CDR1 reads SGHVS; CDR2 reads FNYEAQ. The CDR3 here is CASSRTGPRADTQYF. DNA of the CDR3: TGTGCCAGCAGCCGAACGGGACCGCGGGCAGATACGCAGTATTTT.

This clonotype has more than one count but fewer than ten. The V and J genes are TRBV7-9 and TRBJ1-4; D unresolved. The CDR3 is 16 amino acids. V was trimmed by 5 bases and J by 7 bases, leaving 20 bases between them. The germline CDR1 and CDR2 sequences are SEHNR and FQNEAQ (reference sequence). DNA of the CDR3: TGTGCCAGCAGCCCGCTCTTATCCGGTGGGGTTGAAAAACTGTTTTTT. Protein product: CASSPLLSGGVEKLFF.

The rearrangement links TRBV19 to TRBJ1-2; D uncertain. The germline V gene has CDR1 LNHDA and CDR2 SQIVND (reference sequence). Trimming removed 2 bases at V and 4 bases at J, with 8 bases between. This CDR3 region has 13 residues. In nucleotides, the CDR3 is TGTGCCAGTAGTATATCCTTCGGCTATGGCTACACCTTC. It codes for CASSISFGYGYTF.